These 32 T cell receptor beta chains originate from one sample sequenced in a study of graft-versus-host responses after intestinal transplantation. Repertoires were generated with immunoSEQ multiplex PCR, while TCRdb's copy carries only in-frame clones and drops some. The data contain some 90,000 clones, roughly 93% of them seen just once; the ten biggest clones take up approximately 0.5%. For these receptors, no antigen is known. This sample comprised unstimulated CD8+ T cells sorted from spleen or lymph node cells, obtained before intestinal transplant. Receptors originate from a human donor who received an intestinal transplant.

This chain uses TRBV7-2 with TRBJ1-3; 7 bases are a match to TRBD1. The CDR3 loop spans 17 amino acids. V lost 1 base and J lost 0; bases outside the gene matches: 6. Germline assignment: CDR1 SGHTA and CDR2 FQGNSA. DNA for the CDR3: TGTGCCAGCAGCTTAGGCGGACAGGTATACTCTGGAAACACCATATATTTT. Encoded protein: CASSLGGQVYSGNTIYF. The full variable domain, rest sourced from reference TRBV7-2 and TRBJ1-3, is GAGVSQSPSNKVTEKGKDVELRCDPISGHTALYWYRQSLGQGLEFLIYFQGNSAPDKSGLPSDRFSAERTGGSVSTLTIQRTQQEDSAVYLCASSLGGQVYSGNTIYFGEGSWLTVV.

The V and J genes are TRBV11-2 and TRBJ1-1; 10 nucleotides line up with TRBD1. The CDR3 has 16 residues. The junction had 2 bases not matched to a gene; V was cut back by 1 base and J by 0 bases. In germline, CDR1 is SGHAT, CDR2 FQNNGV. CDR3 sequence: CASSLGTGGLNTEAFF. CDR3 DNA: TGTGCCAGCAGCTTAGGGACAGGGGGTTTGAACACTGAAGCTTTCTTT.

The rearrangement links TRBV13 to TRBJ1-2; 8 positions match TRBD1. Unmatched junction bases numbered 5, after V lost 5 bases and J lost 0 bases. CDR1 is PRHDT, CDR2 FYEKMQ, per germline (reference sequence). This CDR3 is 15 amino acids long. CDR3 nucleotides: TGTGCCAGCAGCCTACAGGGGGAAGCTAACTATGGCTACACCTTC. Amino acids: CASSLQGEANYGYTF. The whole variable domain, filled in from reference TRBV13 and TRBJ1-2, reads AAGVIQSPRHLIKEKRETATLKCYPIPRHDTVYWYQQGPGQDPQFLISFYEKMQSDKGSIPDRFSAQQFSDYHSELNMSSLELGDSALYFCASSLQGEANYGYTFGSGTRLTVV.

The chain employs TRBV9 and TRBJ2-5; no reliable D call. V lost 0 bases, J lost 5 bases, and 11 bases lay in between. Germline CDR1 reads SGDLS; CDR2 reads YYNGEE. The CDR3 consists of 14 residues. The CDR3 loop reads CASSVGVGWETQYF. CDR3 coding DNA: TGTGCCAGCAGCGTAGGGGTGGGCTGGGAGACCCAGTACTTC. Full variable domain (outside the CDR3, taken from reference TRBV9 and TRBJ2-5): DSGVTQTPKHLITATGQRVTLRCSPRSGDLSVYWYQQSLDQGLQFLIQYYNGEERAKGNILERFSAQQFPDLHSELNLSSLELGDSALYFCASSVGVGWETQYFGPGTRLLVL.

The chain links TRBV30 to TRBJ2-5; D possibly corresponds to TRBD2 (5 bases). The CDR3 has 12 amino acids. CDR1 GTSNPN and CDR2 SVGIG come from the germline V gene (reference sequence). The ends were cut back, 4 bases at V and 9 bases at J, with 15 bases in the middle. CDR3 coding DNA: TGTGCCTGGACTTCTTCGGGGTGGGCCCAGTACTTC. Translated: CAWTSSGWAQYF.

This chain links TRBV4-1 with TRBJ2-5; TRBD1 matches at 9 bases. Germline values: CDR1 MGHRA, CDR2 YSYEKL. The CDR3 totals 17 residues. V gave up 3 bases and J gave up 1 base; unmatched junction bases: 9. The CDR3 is CASSHPSVDRGQETQYF. CDR3 nucleotide sequence: TGCGCCAGCAGCCACCCTTCCGTGGACAGGGGCCAAGAGACCCAGTACTTC.

The rearrangement joins TRBV29-1 to TRBJ1-1; maybe TRBD1 (5 bases). There are 12 residues in the CDR3. CDR1 SQVTM and CDR2 ANQGSEA come from the germline V gene. V lost 7 bases and J lost 0, with 9 bases in between. CDR3 amino acids: CSGGGMNTEAFF. CDR3 coding DNA: TGCAGCGGCGGGGGAATGAACACTGAAGCTTTCTTT.

This chain uses TRBV27 with TRBJ2-5, with 8 bases fitting TRBD1. This CDR3 is 14 amino acids long. The V gene end was trimmed by 4 bases and the J gene end by 2 bases; junction bases not matched to a gene: 3. CDR1 and CDR2 (germline): MNHEY, SMNVEV (reference sequence). CDR3 nucleotides: TGTGCCAGCAGTTCCTGGACAGGGCAAGAGACCCAGTACTTC. Translated, it gives CASSSWTGQETQYF.

The chain carries TRBV7-2 and TRBJ2-3, with TRBD2 identical over 14 bases. There are 18 residues in the CDR3. CDR1 SGHTA and CDR2 FQGNSA come from the germline V gene. Trimming took 5 bases from V and 5 from J; bases not matched to a gene: 12. In nucleotides, the CDR3 is TGTGCCAGCAGCCAACCGCCAGGACTAGCGGGAGGCCTAGATACGCAGTATTTT. This encodes CASSQPPGLAGGLDTQYF.

In this sample, this clone turned up once. The chain recombines TRBV2 with TRBJ2-2; D is unclear. The germline CDR1 and CDR2 sequences are SNHLY and FYNNEI. The CDR3 is 13 residues long. The V end lost 10 bases, the J end lost 4 bases, and 13 bases lay between the germline ends. CDR3 residues: CANYRTSTGELFF. The CDR3 nucleotides read TGTGCCAACTACCGAACAAGCACCGGGGAGCTGTTTTTT.

V is TRBV6-1 and J is TRBJ2-1, with 11 bases matching TRBD2. The length of the CDR3 is 15 residues. V lost 4 bases and J lost 4; bases outside the gene matches: 3. CDR1 is MNHNS, CDR2 SASEGT, per germline. The CDR3 loop is CASSGVAGGYNEQFF. CDR3 nucleotide sequence: TGTGCCAGCAGTGGTGTAGCGGGAGGGTACAATGAGCAGTTCTTC.

The chain carries TRBV9 and TRBJ2-1; 8 nucleotides align to TRBD2. CDR3 length: 13 amino acids. CDR1 and CDR2 from the germline V gene are SGDLS and YYNGEE. Trimming at V came to 2 bases and at J to 9 bases, leaving 4 bases not matched to a gene. CDR3 residues: CASSVSGGGEQFF. Here the CDR3 DNA reads TGTGCCAGCAGCGTTTCGGGAGGGGGTGAGCAGTTCTTC.

The chain has TRBV4-1 and TRBJ1-1; possible D gene TRBD1, 6 bases. The CDR3 runs 14 residues. Deletions cut 1 base from V and 5 bases from J, with 11 bases between. CDR1 and CDR2 from the germline V gene are MGHRA and YSYEKL. CDR3 sequence (DNA): TGCGCCAGCAGCCAAGGGACAGTTTGGACTGAAGCTTTCTTT. This encodes CASSQGTVWTEAFF.

This clone was seen only once. The V gene is TRBV9, the J gene TRBJ2-1; D possibly corresponds to TRBD2 (5 bases). The CDR3 runs 16 residues. Germline V CDR1 and CDR2: SGDLS, YYNGEE. V was trimmed by 1 base and J by 3 bases, leaving 14 bases between them. CDR3 sequence (DNA): TGTGCCAGCAGCGTATCCACCTGGCGGGTCTACAATGAGCAGTTCTTC. Residues: CASSVSTWRVYNEQFF.

The sample holds a few counts of this clone. The chain joins TRBV2 to TRBJ2-7, with TRBD2 as a possible D gene (5 bases). CDR3 length equals 15 residues. In germline, CDR1 is SNHLY, CDR2 FYNNEI. Trimming cost V 1 base and J 2 bases, with 12 bases left between them. CDR3 DNA sequence: TGTGCCAGCAGTGAAGGGTCGGGGAAAACCTACGAGCAGTACTTC. It encodes CASSEGSGKTYEQYF.

V and J are TRBV4-1 and TRBJ2-1; 8 nucleotides agree with TRBD1. Unmatched junction bases numbered 6, after V lost 0 bases and J lost 2 bases. Per germline, CDR1 MGHRA and CDR2 YSYEKL. The CDR3 sequence is 17 residues long. The DNA for the CDR3 is TGCGCCAGCAGCCAAGAAAACAGGGGGATGCCCTACAATGAGCAGTTCTTC. Translated, it gives CASSQENRGMPYNEQFF.

V is TRBV19 and J is TRBJ2-6; D remains unclear. The CDR3 consists of 14 residues. Trimming pared 11 bases from V and 1 base from J, leaving 12 bases between. CDR1 is LNHDA and CDR2 is SQIVND in the germline V gene (reference sequence). The CDR3: CAGSDTSGANVLTF. Written as DNA, the CDR3 is TGTGCCGGATCCGACACGTCTGGGGCCAACGTCCTGACTTTC.

This chain uses TRBV19 with TRBJ1-1, with D uncertain. The CDR3 extends over 14 amino acids. Germline lookup yields CDR1 LNHDA and CDR2 SQIVND (reference sequence). Trimming cost V 1 base and J 5 bases, with 11 bases left between them. The DNA of the CDR3 is TGTGCCAGTAGTATAGTCGAGGGAAGGACTGAAGCTTTCTTT. This encodes CASSIVEGRTEAFF.

This clone showed up just once. J is TRBJ2-1 and V is TRBV29-1; 11 bases agree with TRBD2. The V gene end was trimmed by 6 bases and the J gene end by 6 bases; junction bases not matched to a gene: 16. Germline V gene data show CDR1 as SQVTM and CDR2 as ANQGSEA. The CDR3 is 17 amino acids. CDR3 sequence: CSVAGGLAVKQLNEQFF. CDR3 nucleotide sequence: TGCAGCGTCGCAGGGGGACTAGCGGTAAAGCAGCTCAATGAGCAGTTCTTC.

In this sample, this clone turned up a few times. The chain couples TRBV19 to TRBJ1-1; 7 nucleotides line up with TRBD1. Trimming at V came to 6 bases and at J to 1 base, leaving 5 bases not matched to a gene. CDR1 is LNHDA and CDR2 is SQIVND in the germline V gene (reference sequence). This CDR3 contains 14 residues. CDR3 bases: TGTGCCAGTAGCTACCGGACAGGGAACACTGAAGCTTTCTTT. As protein: CASSYRTGNTEAFF.

The chain couples TRBV28 to TRBJ2-5, with D maybe TRBD2 (5 bases). Matching the DNA end better, TRBJ2-7 makes the J call doubtful. Germline V gene data show CDR1 as MDHEN and CDR2 as SYDVKM. This CDR3 contains 15 residues. The CDR3 DNA reads TGTGCCAGCAGTTGGCTGAGGGATATAGTCCACGAGCAGTACTTC. Translation gives CASSWLRDIVHEQYF.

The genes are TRBV5-1 and TRBJ2-5, with TRBD1 matching 12 bases. Trimming removed 0 bases from V and 4 bases from J; junction bases left unmatched: 10. The germline CDR1 and CDR2 sequences are SGHRS and YFSETQ. The CDR3 consists of 18 residues. CDR3 nucleotides: TGCGCCAGCAGCTTGGAAGGGACAGGGGGCGCCCTCTTAGAGACCCAGTACTTC. This gives the protein CASSLEGTGGALLETQYF.

This clone was seen a few times. The rearrangement uses TRBV4-1 and TRBJ1-6, with D possibly TRBD1 on 5 matching bases. CDR3 length: 14 residues. Between the trimmed V and J ends, which lost 4 bases and 10 bases, there was a span of 14 bases. CDR1 is MGHRA and CDR2 is YSYEKL in the germline V gene. The chain's CDR3 is CASSLGPGNSPLHF. CDR3 bases: TGCGCCAGCAGCCTTGGGCCAGGGAACTCACCCCTCCACTTT.

The J gene is TRBJ2-7, the V gene TRBV28; 8 nucleotides match TRBD2. The CDR3 covers 13 residues. Trimming removed 5 bases from V and 3 bases from J; junction bases left unmatched: 3. Germline CDR1 is MDHEN and CDR2 is SYDVKM. The CDR3 protein is CASSTGTSYEQYF. For the CDR3, the DNA is TGTGCCAGCAGTACCGGGACTAGCTACGAGCAGTACTTC. The entire variable domain, with the rest obtained from reference TRBV28 and TRBJ2-7, is as follows: DVKVTQSSRYLVKRTGEKVFLECVQDMDHENMFWYRQDPGLGLRLIYFSYDVKMKEKGDIPEGYSVSREKKERFSLILESASTNQTSMYLCASSTGTSYEQYFGPGTRLTVT.

The chain carries TRBV19 and TRBJ1-6; the match to TRBD1 covers 8 bases. The ends lost 3 bases at V and 9 bases at J; junction bases unmatched: 4. This CDR3 is 14 amino acids long. Germline CDR1 is LNHDA and CDR2 is SQIVND (reference sequence). CDR3 sequence: CASSMGTGVSPLHF. Written as DNA, the CDR3 is TGTGCCAGTAGTATGGGGACAGGTGTTTCACCCCTCCACTTT.

V and J are TRBV28 and TRBJ2-3; 8 positions agree with TRBD2. With 5 bases clipped from V and 0 bases from J, the junction kept 10 bases outside the gene matches. The CDR3 sequence is 17 residues long. Germline CDR1 is MDHEN and CDR2 is SYDVKM. DNA for the CDR3: TGTGCCAGCAGTCCATCCACTAGCGGATCTAGCACAGATACGCAGTATTTT. This sequence encodes CASSPSTSGSSTDTQYF.

This clone came up once. This chain connects TRBV28 to TRBJ2-2, with a possible D match to TRBD2 (5 bases). Germline V gene lookup returns CDR1 MDHEN and CDR2 SYDVKM. V was cut by 2 bases and J by 0 bases, with 10 bases left in between. CDR3 length equals 16 residues. Here the CDR3 reads CASSLSGWPNTGELFF. For the CDR3, the DNA is TGTGCCAGCAGTTTAAGCGGCTGGCCGAACACCGGGGAGCTGTTTTTT.

This chain joins TRBV10-1 and TRBJ2-1; 8 bases fit TRBD2. In germline, CDR1 is WNHNN, CDR2 SYGVQD (reference sequence). V lost 4 bases, J lost 2 bases, and 7 bases stayed unmatched. This CDR3 is 16 amino acids long. CDR3 amino acids: CASSGPGLGTYNEQFF. The DNA for the CDR3 is TGCGCCAGCAGTGGGCCGGGACTAGGTACCTACAATGAGCAGTTCTTC.

V and J are TRBV30 and TRBJ2-7; D remains ambiguous. The CDR3 contains 12 residues. In germline, CDR1 is GTSNPN, CDR2 SVGIG (reference sequence). Trimming shortened V by 3 bases and J by 1 base, and 7 bases separated the two germline ends. The DNA of the CDR3 is TGTGCCTGGAGGGGCGCTTCCTACGAGCAGTACTTC. This gives the protein CAWRGASYEQYF.

J is TRBJ2-2 and V is TRBV9; 9 positions match TRBD2. The V gene end was trimmed by 4 bases and the J gene end by 7 bases; junction bases not matched to a gene: 17. Per germline, CDR1 SGDLS and CDR2 YYNGEE. The CDR3 spans 18 residues. DNA for the CDR3: TGTGCCAGCAGCCCCGAGGGCGGGGGGGACTCTCAGGGCGGGGAGCTGTTTTTT. This translates into CASSPEGGGDSQGGELFF.

The chain recombines TRBV4-1 with TRBJ2-2, with 7 nucleotides matching TRBD1. V lost 0 bases to trimming and J lost 4 bases; unmatched junction nucleotides: 8. Looked up from germline, CDR1 is MGHRA and CDR2 is YSYEKL. This CDR3 spans 17 amino acids. The CDR3 spells CASSQEVLGQFTGELFF. The CDR3 DNA reads as TGCGCCAGCAGCCAAGAGGTCCTGGGACAGTTCACCGGGGAGCTGTTTTTT.

The chain is built from TRBV9 and TRBJ2-7; TRBD2 is a possible D gene (5 bases). The ends were cut back, 3 bases at V and 1 base at J, with 8 bases in the middle. Germline CDR1 and CDR2: SGDLS and YYNGEE. There are 13 residues in the CDR3. CDR3: CASSAEGSYEQYF. CDR3 in DNA: TGTGCCAGCAGCGCTGAGGGATCCTACGAGCAGTACTTC.